The clone carrying this T cell receptor (beta chain) has a count of ten or more. Its antigen is as yet unknown. This record comes from a study of beta chain features in type 1 diabetes. In the study overall: Similarity in age, gender and cell yields was seen between patients and healthy donors. General study findings and limits: Junctions at VDJ sites from type 1 diabetes patients had fewer insertions and more deletions. A potential influence of HLA type upon TCRB rearrangement remained unresolved herein.

V was clipped by 7 bases and J by 4 bases; unmatched bases: 11. In germline, CDR1 is SQVTM, CDR2 ANQGSEA. The CDR3 contains 14 residues. The isolated RNA, all of it, was reverse transcribed, so expressed TCRB transcripts were what got sequenced. The table came from immunoSEQ multiplex PCR; TCRdb's copy has only in-frame clones and leaves some out. The data contain 130,000 to 150,000 clones, 6.9% of them singletons. Populations isolated by sorting all had purity greater than 95%. This TCR was recovered from a woman in her thirties in good health. The V gene is TRBV29-1, the J gene TRBJ1-2; 8 bases align to TRBD1. The sample consisted of central memory CD4+ T cells from blood. The CDR3, as DNA: TGCAGCGCCGCCTTCGGACAGGGAGGCTATGGCTACACCTTC. It is translated as CSAAFGQGGYGYTF.